This T cell receptor beta chain was captured by sequencing in a study of blood T cell repertoires in COVID-19. Looking at the study overall: The United States, Italy and Spain provided the acute and convalescent COVID-19 samples. T cells, B-cell-depleted T cells, or PBMCs supplied cDNA or gDNA.

In terms of age and location, participants ranged from about 18 to 100 years and lived in about two dozen US areas. V gave up 5 bases and J gave up 6 bases, with 11 bases separating them. The CDR3 sequence is 12 residues long. Germline V gene data show CDR1 as LNHDA and CDR2 as SQIVND (reference sequence). In the original workflow: Amplifying reference gene primers gave estimates of nucleated cell counts. Measured with immunoSEQ multiplex PCR; TCRdb has only the in-frame clones, and not every one. D and trimming were read from the DNA, whereas the V and J calls and clone size are those reported in that table. The sample shows 120,000 to 150,000 clones, around nine tenths of them seen only once.

The V call is TRBV19, the J call TRBJ2-7; D gene uncertain. What was sequenced was PBMCs or T cells enriched from blood (not recorded which). The TCR originated in a woman between 25 and 40 years old with acute COVID-19. The CDR3: CASSRPGIEQYF. In DNA form, the CDR3 reads TGTGCCAGTAGTCGGCCAGGCATCGAGCAGTACTTC. Full variable domain (rest looked up from reference TRBV19 and TRBJ2-7): DGGITQSPKYLFRKEGQNVTLSCEQNLNHDAMYWYRQDPGQGLRLIYYSQIVNDFQKGDIAEGYSVSREKKESFPLTVTSAQKNPTAFYLCASSRPGIEQYFGPGTRLTVT.